This T cell receptor beta chain was recorded in a study of glioma-infiltrating T cells after dendritic cell vaccination. Assay used: immunoSEQ multiplex PCR; TCRdb lists only in-frame clones, some missing. The data contain 55,000 to 75,000 clones, about 79% of them seen just once; the ten biggest clones take up 15% to 17%. Germline V gene lookup returns CDR1 SQVTM and CDR2 ANQGSEA. The CDR3 has 12 residues. Trimming cost V 4 bases and J 6 bases, with 10 bases left between them. The sample's time point: after dendritic cell vaccination, including at tumor progression/relapse. The chain employs TRBV29-1 and TRBJ1-5; possible D gene TRBD1, 6 bases. The input for sequencing was blood, taken after dendritic cell vaccination. This TCR came from a human donor with glioblastoma. CDR3 nucleotide sequence: TGCAGCGTTGTAGAGGGGGGTCAGCCCCAGCATTTT. Protein sequence: CSVVEGGQPQHF.